This T cell receptor beta chain was identified during a study of spatial heterogeneity in lung cancer. Time point specified: sample taken at primary tumor resection. This clonotype was recorded at least ten times. Its antigen is undetermined. This beta chain slipped into a library made for alpha chains as a stray read, so its size is not meaningful. The CDR3 has 13 residues. Per the germline V gene, CDR1 is SEHNR and CDR2 is FQNEAQ (reference sequence). V lost 3 bases and J 7 bases, leaving 10 bases between the germline ends. Study-wide results and limits: Tumoral mutation counts were tracked by counts of expanded intratumoral alpha and beta TCRs.

TCRdb re-derived calls from the 5' RACE reads in MiXCR, one entry per CDR3 protein. The sample consists of 16,000 or so distinct CDR3 sequences, about 6.7% of them appearing once. This sequence joins TRBV7-9 and TRBJ2-1; possible D gene TRBD2, 6 bases. Sequencing used lung tumor tissue, obtained at surgery. The source of this sequence is a female donor with early-stage non-small cell lung cancer. The CDR3 coding sequence is TGTGCCAGCAGCTTGGCAGGAGGGAATGAGCAGTTCTTC. Protein: CASSLAGGNEQFF.